This TCR beta chain was profiled in a study of blood T cell repertoires in COVID-19. In the authors' methods: Estimates of nucleated cell counts were drawn from the amplification of reference gene primers. Sequenced by immunoSEQ multiplex PCR; TCRdb stores in-frame clones only, minus some. V and J calls and clone size are given by that table; D and trimming were obtained from the DNA. The sample comprises about 180,000 clones, roughly 86% of which are singletons, and less than 3.5% rests with the top ten. V was shortened by 4 bases and J by 6 bases, with 8 bases between the two germline ends. The CDR3 sequence is 13 residues long. Looked up from germline, CDR1 is SGHNT and CDR2 is YYREEE (reference sequence).

The source of this sequence is a woman in her twenties or thirties with active or convalescent COVID-19. Sequencing used peripheral blood. V usage is TRBV5-4 and J usage is TRBJ1-6, with a possible D match to TRBD1 (5 bases). CDR3 in DNA: TGTGCCAGCAGCCGACAGATTAATTCACCCCTCCACTTT. Translating gives CASSRQINSPLHF.